A selection of T cell receptor beta chains follows, all from one sample in a study of glioma-infiltrating T cells. MiXCR was run by TCRdb on the multiplex PCR reads, yielding one entry per CDR3 protein. The sample gives roughly 200,000 distinct CDR3 sequences, 43% of which show up once; around 5.3% is in the top ten. Material: glioma tissue, nonneoplastic brain tissue, or PBMCs (not recorded which). These receptors all stem from a human donor with low-grade glioma or glioblastoma, undergoing nonglioma brain surgery, or in good health (not recorded which). Each CDR3 is given with its conserved first and last residue. The order of the fields is V gene, clone size, J gene, D gene, CDR3 protein, CDR3 DNA. A D gene is named only where the DNA matches it firmly. Part of the rows lack a size; the others show once, few, many or a class for expanded clones.

TRBV15	many	TRBJ2-3	TRBD2	CALSGRTTDTQYF	TGTGCCTTAAGCGGGAGGACCACAGATACGCAGTATTTT
TRBV2	many	TRBJ1-6	.	CASSPSLNSPLHF	TGTGCCAGCAGCCCCAGCCTTAATTCACCCCTCCACTTT
TRBV28	many	TRBJ1-1	.	CASSLVQGWTEAFF	TGTGCCAGCAGTTTGGTGCAGGGCTGGACTGAAGCTTTCTTT
TRBV2	.	TRBJ2-2	.	CASRDRPTGELFF	TGTGCCAGCAGAGACAGACCAACCGGGGAGCTGTTTTTT
TRBV7-8	few	TRBJ1-3	.	CASSLSVSSGNTIYF	TGTGCCAGCAGCTTATCCGTCAGCTCTGGAAACACCATATATTTT
TRBV20-1	many	TRBJ1-2	TRBD1	CSARAYSGGDYGYTF	TGCAGTGCTAGAGCATACTCAGGGGGTGACTATGGCTACACCTTC
TRBV25-1	many	TRBJ2-1	.	CASSPLDDRQTGNEQFF	TGTGCCAGCAGTCCACTAGATGATCGACAAACGGGCAATGAGCAGTTCTTC
TRBV18	.	TRBJ2-7	.	CASSVGRYEQYF	TGTGCCAGCAGCGTGGGGAGGTACGAGCAGTACTTC
TRBV12-3/TRBV12-4	many	TRBJ1-3	.	CASSEGSSGNTIYF	TGTGCCAGCAGCGAAGGGAGCTCTGGAAACACCATATATTTT
TRBV6-6	many	TRBJ2-1	.	CASSYLRGYKQFF	TGTGCCAGCAGTTACTTAAGGGGGTATAAGCAGTTCTTC
TRBV28	.	TRBJ2-5	.	CASSFTGLRETQYF	TGTGCCAGCAGTTTTACGGGATTGCGGGAGACCCAGTACTTC
TRBV7-8	few	TRBJ2-7	TRBD2	CASSFLAGSYEQYF	TGTGCCAGCAGCTTTCTAGCGGGATCCTACGAGCAGTACTTC
TRBV20-1	.	TRBJ2-1	TRBD1	CSAHLGQGDYNEQFF	TGCAGTGCCCACTTAGGACAGGGGGACTACAATGAGCAGTTCTTC
TRBV20-1	many	TRBJ2-3	.	CSARPPTGTDTQYF	TGCAGTGCTAGGCCTCCGACGGGGACAGATACGCAGTATTTT
TRBV2	many	TRBJ2-3	TRBD2	CASSAASGSRTDTQYF	TGTGCCAGCAGTGCCGCTAGCGGGAGTCGCACAGATACGCAGTATTTT
TRBV28	many	TRBJ2-7	.	CASTLGGGSYEQYF	TGTGCCAGCACCTTAGGGGGAGGCTCCTACGAGCAGTACTTC
TRBV19	few	TRBJ2-1	TRBD1	CASYRGDEQFF	TGTGCCAGTTACAGGGGCGATGAGCAGTTCTTC
TRBV7-8	many	TRBJ2-2	.	CASSLGRVGGTGELFF	TGTGCCAGCAGCTTAGGTCGTGTGGGGGGCACCGGGGAGCTGTTTTTT
TRBV7-9	few	TRBJ2-1	TRBD2	CASSWVGLDQNEQFF	TGTGCCAGCAGCTGGGTCGGACTAGATCAAAATGAGCAGTTCTTC
TRBV19	few	TRBJ1-4	TRBD1	CASSILGQGNEKLFF	TGTGCCAGTAGTATACTGGGACAGGGGAATGAAAAACTGTTTTTT
TRBV6-2/TRBV6-3	.	TRBJ2-3	TRBD1	CASSESGGARRDTQYF	TGTGCCAGCAGTGAATCAGGGGGCGCAAGAAGAGATACGCAGTATTTT
TRBV28	many	TRBJ1-1	.	CASSSRTEAFF	TGTGCCAGCAGTAGTAGGACTGAAGCTTTCTTT
TRBV9	.	TRBJ2-2	.	CASSVWDTGELFF	TGTGCCAGCAGCGTATGGGACACCGGGGAGCTGTTTTTT
TRBV7-8	many	TRBJ1-2	.	CASSLGPSNYGYTF	TGTGCCAGCAGCTTAGGGCCGAGTAACTATGGCTACACCTTC
TRBV20-1	few	TRBJ2-3	TRBD2	CSARGLPGLAGVVDTQYF	TGCAGTGCTAGAGGTTTACCGGGACTAGCGGGAGTCGTAGATACGCAGTATTTT
TRBV5-1	few	TRBJ2-1	TRBD1	CASSKGQGGGNEQFF	TGCGCCAGCAGCAAGGGACAGGGAGGGGGCAATGAGCAGTTCTTC
TRBV20-1	.	TRBJ1-6	TRBD1	CSASTGEASPHHF	TGCAGTGCATCGACAGGGGAGGCATCACCCCACCACTTT
TRBV20-1	many	TRBJ2-1	.	CSAPARTTSYNEQFF	TGCAGTGCGCCGGCCCGGACTACCTCCTACAATGAGCAGTTCTTC
TRBV7-8	.	TRBJ2-7	TRBD1	CASGSGTGTLYEQYF	TGTGCCAGCGGCTCCGGGACAGGGACCCTCTACGAGCAGTACTTC
TRBV2	.	TRBJ2-2	TRBD1	CASGKFPGQGSSTGELFF	TGTGCCAGCGGGAAGTTTCCGGGACAGGGTTCGAGTACCGGGGAGCTGTTTTTT
TRBV29-1	.	TRBJ2-5	.	CSADTSRETQYF	TGCAGCGCCGACACATCTAGGGAGACCCAGTACTTC
TRBV28	.	TRBJ1-2	.	CVSRNGEDYGYTF	TGTGTCAGCAGAAACGGCGAAGACTATGGCTACACCTTC
TRBV28	.	TRBJ1-5	.	CASSLGGGVFKTQHF	TGTGCCAGCAGTTTAGGAGGGGGAGTATTTAAGACCCAGCATTTT
TRBV19	many	TRBJ1-6	TRBD1	CASSPGQGYNSPLHF	TGTGCCAGTAGTCCCGGACAGGGCTACAATTCACCCCTCCACTTT
TRBV12-3/TRBV12-4	.	TRBJ2-1	TRBD2	CASRGLAGAPRSYNEQFF	TGTGCCAGCAGAGGACTAGCGGGAGCACCCAGATCCTACAATGAGCAGTTCTTC
TRBV14	.	TRBJ2-1	.	CASSPAGNEEFF	TGTGCCAGCAGCCCCGCGGGCAATGAGGAGTTCTTC
TRBV29-1	.	TRBJ2-2	TRBD2	CSVLAMNTGELFF	TGCAGCGTACTAGCGATGAACACCGGGGAGCTGTTTTTT
TRBV2	few	TRBJ2-1	.	CASSYARPPIDEQFF	TGTGCCAGCAGTTACGCTAGGCCCCCTATTGATGAGCAGTTCTTC
TRBV15	many	TRBJ2-7	TRBD2	CATSRGGGTSGSYEQYF	TGTGCCACCAGCAGAGGGGGCGGGACTAGCGGCTCCTACGAGCAGTACTTC